This T cell receptor (beta chain) was sequenced during a study of cytomegalovirus exposure and HLA in healthy donors. General observations from the study: Rarity characterized most TCR sequences, yet some public TCRs appeared in many donors. In an earlier analysis, about 87% or about 30%: the productive usage of most TCR beta V segments. Analysis performed later found 16,951 TCR beta sequences associated with HLA alleles at 0.05 false discovery rate. By a later analysis, the bulk of CMV-associated TCR beta chains appeared HLA-restricted.

To note about this clone: What it recognizes is unknown.

The PCR used 60 Vbeta and 13 Jbeta primers. Profiled with immunoSEQ multiplex PCR; TCRdb holds only in-frame clones, not every one. The table has roughly 180,000 clones, 85% seen once. This CDR3 is 15 amino acids long. The germline V gene encodes CDR1 SGHRS and CDR2 YFSETQ. Trimming shortened V by 2 bases and J by 3 bases, and 11 bases separated the two germline ends. The V call is TRBV5-1, the J call TRBJ2-2; maybe TRBD2 (5 bases). The sequence derives from a boy between 2 and 15 years old in good health and CMV-seronegative. The specimen was PBMCs. The CDR3 sequence is CASSLGGSHTGELFF. CDR3 coding DNA: TGCGCCAGCAGCTTAGGAGGATCACACACCGGGGAGCTGTTTTTT. The variable domain in full, completed from reference TRBV5-1 and TRBJ2-2, reads KAGVTQTPRYLIKTRGQQVTLSCSPISGHRSVSWYQQTPGQGLQFLFEYFSETQRNKGNFPGRFSGRQFSNSRSEMNVSTLELGDSALYLCASSLGGSHTGELFFGEGSRLTVL.